This T cell receptor (beta chain) was obtained from a study of T cell responses to AZD1222 COVID-19 vaccine. Some clones are missing from TCRdb's copy, which holds only in-frame ones; the method was immunoSEQ multiplex PCR. The sample contains fewer than 100,000 clones, about 90% of which appear only once. This clone was counted once. The target antigen is unknown. Pooled samples include second doses given at about 4 or 12 weeks. General observations from the study: Repertoire sampling occurred only after the peak T cell response. Spike as a whole was targeted by vaccine-associated CD4 TCRs, dominant at 160-218 and 743-854.

The sequence came from an adult who received the AZD1222 COVID-19 vaccine. The sequences come from peripheral blood, collected 28 days after the second AZD1222 dose.

CDR3 protein: CASSPTMNTEAFF. Written as DNA, the CDR3 is TGTGCCAGCAGCCCAACTATGAACACTGAAGCTTTCTTT. The chain uses TRBV6-5 and TRBJ1-1; D unclear. Germline V CDR1 and CDR2: MNHEY, SVGAGI. V gave up 6 bases and J gave up 0 bases, with 8 bases separating them. This CDR3 region has 13 residues.